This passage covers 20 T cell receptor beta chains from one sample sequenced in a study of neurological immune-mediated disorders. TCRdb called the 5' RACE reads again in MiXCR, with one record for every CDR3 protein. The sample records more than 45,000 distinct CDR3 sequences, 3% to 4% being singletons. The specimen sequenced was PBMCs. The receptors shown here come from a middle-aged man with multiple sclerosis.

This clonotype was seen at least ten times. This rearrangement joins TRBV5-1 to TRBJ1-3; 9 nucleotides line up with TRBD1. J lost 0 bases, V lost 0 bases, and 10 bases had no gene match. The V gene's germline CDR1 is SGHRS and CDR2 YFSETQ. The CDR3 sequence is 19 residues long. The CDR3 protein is CASSLEGQGTLRSGNTIYF. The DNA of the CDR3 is TGCGCCAGCAGCTTGGAAGGACAGGGGACCCTTCGCTCTGGAAACACCATATATTTT.

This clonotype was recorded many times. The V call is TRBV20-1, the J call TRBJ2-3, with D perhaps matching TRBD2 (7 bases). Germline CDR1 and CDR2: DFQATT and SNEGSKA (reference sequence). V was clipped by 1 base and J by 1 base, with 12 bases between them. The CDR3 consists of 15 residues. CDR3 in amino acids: CSARVGGGGTDTQYF. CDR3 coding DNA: TGCAGTGCTAGAGTGGGAGGGGGTGGCACAGATACGCAGTATTTT.

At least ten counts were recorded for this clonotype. In nucleotides, the CDR3 is TGCAGTGCTAGAAGGGTCGGCGACACCGGGGAGCTGTTTTTT. This gives the protein CSARRVGDTGELFF. J is TRBJ2-2 and V is TRBV20-1; unclear D gene. The CDR3 spans 14 residues. Per germline, CDR1 DFQATT and CDR2 SNEGSKA (reference sequence). Trimming cost V 2 bases and J 3 bases, with 10 bases left between them.

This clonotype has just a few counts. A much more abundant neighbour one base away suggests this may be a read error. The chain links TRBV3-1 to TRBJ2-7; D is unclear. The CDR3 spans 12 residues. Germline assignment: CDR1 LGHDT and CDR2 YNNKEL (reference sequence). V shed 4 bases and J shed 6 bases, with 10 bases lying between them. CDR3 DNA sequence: TGTGCCAGCAGCCGAAAGGCCCTCGAGCAGTACTTC. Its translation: CASSRKALEQYF.

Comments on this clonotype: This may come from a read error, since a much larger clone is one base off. CDR3 region: CASSYPGQGSDKLFF. The CDR3 DNA follows: TGTGCCAGCAGTTACCCGGGACAGGGGTCTGACAAACTGTTTTTT. The V call is TRBV6-6, the J call TRBJ1-4; 10 bases are shared with TRBD1. Germline loops: CDR1 MNHNY, CDR2 SVGAGI (reference sequence). There are 15 residues in the CDR3. J lost 11 bases, V lost 2 bases, and 8 bases had no gene match.

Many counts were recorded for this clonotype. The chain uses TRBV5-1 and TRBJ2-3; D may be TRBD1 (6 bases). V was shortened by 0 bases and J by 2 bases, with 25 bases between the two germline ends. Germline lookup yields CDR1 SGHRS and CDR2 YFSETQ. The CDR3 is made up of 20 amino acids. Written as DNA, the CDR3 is TGCGCCAGCAGCTTGGCCCCCGGACAGTTCTTGGGAGCCGACACAGATACGCAGTATTTT. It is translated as CASSLAPGQFLGADTDTQYF.

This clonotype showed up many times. CDR3: CSVPEGEPRLYQETQYF. In nucleotides, the CDR3 is TGCAGCGTTCCCGAGGGGGAGCCTCGACTTTATCAAGAGACCCAGTACTTC. The chain combines TRBV29-1 with TRBJ2-5, with a tentative D call TRBD1 (6 bases). In germline, CDR1 is SQVTM, CDR2 ANQGSEA. The CDR3 has 17 amino acids. With 5 bases removed from V and 2 bases from J, the gap between germline ends came to 24 bases.

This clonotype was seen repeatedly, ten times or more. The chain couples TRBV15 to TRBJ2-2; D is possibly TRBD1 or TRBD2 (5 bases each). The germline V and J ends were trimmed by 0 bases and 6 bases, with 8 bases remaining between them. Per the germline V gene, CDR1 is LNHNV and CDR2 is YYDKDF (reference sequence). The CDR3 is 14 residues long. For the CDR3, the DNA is TGTGCCACCAGCAGAGATCGGGGACCCGGGGAGCTGTTTTTT. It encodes CATSRDRGPGELFF. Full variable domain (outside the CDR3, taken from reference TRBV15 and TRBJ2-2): DAMVIQNPRYQVTQFGKPVTLSCSQTLNHNVMYWYQQKSSQAPKLLFHYYDKDFNNEADTPDNFQSRRPNTSFCFLDIRSPGLGDTAMYLCATSRDRGPGELFFGEGSRLTVL.

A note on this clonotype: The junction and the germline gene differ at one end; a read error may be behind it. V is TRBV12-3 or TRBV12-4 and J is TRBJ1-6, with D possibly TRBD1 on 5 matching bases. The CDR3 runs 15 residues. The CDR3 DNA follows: TGTGCCAGCAGTTTTTCATCCCCAGGGCATTCACCCCTCAACTTT. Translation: CASSFSSPGHSPLNF.

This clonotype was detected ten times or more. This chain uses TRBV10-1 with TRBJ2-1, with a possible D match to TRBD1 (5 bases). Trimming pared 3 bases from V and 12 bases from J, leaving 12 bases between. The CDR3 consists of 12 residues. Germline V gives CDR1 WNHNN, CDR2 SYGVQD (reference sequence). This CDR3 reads CASSDPGNTQFF. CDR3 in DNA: TGCGCCAGCAGTGATCCAGGGAATACGCAGTTCTTC.

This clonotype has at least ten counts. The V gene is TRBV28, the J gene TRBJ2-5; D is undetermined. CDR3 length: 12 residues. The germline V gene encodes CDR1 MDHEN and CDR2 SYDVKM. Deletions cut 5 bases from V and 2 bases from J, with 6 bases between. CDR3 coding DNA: TGTGCCAGCAGTCCCCCTCAAGAGACCCAGTACTTC. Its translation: CASSPPQETQYF.

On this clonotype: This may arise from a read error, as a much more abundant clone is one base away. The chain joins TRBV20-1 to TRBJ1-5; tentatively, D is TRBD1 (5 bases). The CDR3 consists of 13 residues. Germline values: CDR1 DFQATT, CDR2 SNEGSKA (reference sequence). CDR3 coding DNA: TGCATTGCTCGAGACAGTAGCAATCAGCCCCAGCATTTT. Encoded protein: CIARDSSNQPQHF.

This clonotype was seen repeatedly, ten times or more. The CDR3 DNA sequence: TGCAGTGCTAGTGCTCCGGGACTAGCGTTCACCGGGGAGCTGTTTTTT. Amino acid sequence: CSASAPGLAFTGELFF. The chain joins TRBV20-1 to TRBJ2-2; TRBD2 matches 10 bases. The V segment lost 3 bases and the J segment 4 bases; nucleotides outside the gene matches: 8. The CDR3 contains 16 residues. Germline-derived CDR1 and CDR2 are DFQATT and SNEGSKA (reference sequence).

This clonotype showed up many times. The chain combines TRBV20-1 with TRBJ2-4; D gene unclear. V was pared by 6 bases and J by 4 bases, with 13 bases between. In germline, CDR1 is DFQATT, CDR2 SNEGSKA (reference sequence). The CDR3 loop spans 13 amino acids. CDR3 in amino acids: CSAWTGSKNIQYF. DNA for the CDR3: TGCAGTGCCTGGACCGGGTCTAAAAACATTCAGTACTTC.

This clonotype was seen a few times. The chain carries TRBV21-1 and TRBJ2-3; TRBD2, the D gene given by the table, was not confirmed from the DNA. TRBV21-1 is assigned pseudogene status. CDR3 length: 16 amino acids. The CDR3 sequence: CASSFGASGGEDTQYF. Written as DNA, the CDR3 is TGTGCCAGCAGCTTTGGAGCTAGCGGGGGTGAGGATACGCAGTATTTT.

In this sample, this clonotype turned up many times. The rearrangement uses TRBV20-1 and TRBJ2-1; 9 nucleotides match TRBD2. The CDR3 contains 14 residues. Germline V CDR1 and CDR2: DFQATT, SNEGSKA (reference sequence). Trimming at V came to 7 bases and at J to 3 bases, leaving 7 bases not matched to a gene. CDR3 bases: TGCAGTGACGCGCGGGGGGGCCTCTACAATGAGCAGTTCTTC. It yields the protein CSDARGGLYNEQFF.

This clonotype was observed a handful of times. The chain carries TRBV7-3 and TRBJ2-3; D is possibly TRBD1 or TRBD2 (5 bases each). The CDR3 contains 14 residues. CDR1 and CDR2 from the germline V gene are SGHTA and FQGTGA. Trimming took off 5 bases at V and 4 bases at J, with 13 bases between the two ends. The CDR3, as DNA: TGTGCCAGCAGCCCGGGACCGGGGCCAGATACGCAGTATTTT. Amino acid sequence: CASSPGPGPDTQYF.

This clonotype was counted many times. CDR3 in amino acids: CASSQGGTSYEQYF. The CDR3 DNA reads TGCGCCAGCAGCCAAGGGGGGACCTCCTACGAGCAGTACTTC. This chain connects TRBV4-1 to TRBJ2-7; D may match TRBD1 or TRBD2 (5 bases each). CDR3 length: 14 amino acids. Trimming shortened V by 1 base and J by 0 bases, and 7 bases separated the two germline ends. The V gene's germline CDR1 is MGHRA and CDR2 YSYEKL.

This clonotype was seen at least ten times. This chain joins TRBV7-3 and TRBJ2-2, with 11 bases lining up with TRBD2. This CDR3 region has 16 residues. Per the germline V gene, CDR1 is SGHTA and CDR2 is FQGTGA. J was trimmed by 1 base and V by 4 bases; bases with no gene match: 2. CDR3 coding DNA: TGTGCCAGCAGCTACCTAGCGGGGGGGAACACCGGGGAGCTGTTTTTT. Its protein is CASSYLAGGNTGELFF.

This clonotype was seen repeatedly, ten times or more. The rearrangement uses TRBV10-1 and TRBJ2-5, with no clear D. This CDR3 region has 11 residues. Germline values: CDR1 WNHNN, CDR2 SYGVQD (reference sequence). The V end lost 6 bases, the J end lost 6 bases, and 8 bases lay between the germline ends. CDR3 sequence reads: CASSNGKTQYF. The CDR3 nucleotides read TGCGCCAGCAGCAATGGAAAGACCCAGTACTTC.